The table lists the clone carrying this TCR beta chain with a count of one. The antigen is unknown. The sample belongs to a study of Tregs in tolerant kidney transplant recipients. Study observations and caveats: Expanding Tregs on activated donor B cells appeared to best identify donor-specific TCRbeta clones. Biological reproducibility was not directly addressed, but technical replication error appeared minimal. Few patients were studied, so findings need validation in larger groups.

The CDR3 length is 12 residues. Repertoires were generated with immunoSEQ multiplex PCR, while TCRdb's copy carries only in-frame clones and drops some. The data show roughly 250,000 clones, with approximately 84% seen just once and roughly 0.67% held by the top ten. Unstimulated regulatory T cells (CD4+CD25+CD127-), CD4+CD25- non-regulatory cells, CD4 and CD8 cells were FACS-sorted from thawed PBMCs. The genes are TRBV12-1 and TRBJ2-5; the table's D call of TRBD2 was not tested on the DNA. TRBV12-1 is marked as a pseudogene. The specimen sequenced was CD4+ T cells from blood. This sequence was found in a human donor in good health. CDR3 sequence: CASSRGQETQYF. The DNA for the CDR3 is TGTGCCAGCAGCCGGGGACAAGAGACCCAGTACTTC.